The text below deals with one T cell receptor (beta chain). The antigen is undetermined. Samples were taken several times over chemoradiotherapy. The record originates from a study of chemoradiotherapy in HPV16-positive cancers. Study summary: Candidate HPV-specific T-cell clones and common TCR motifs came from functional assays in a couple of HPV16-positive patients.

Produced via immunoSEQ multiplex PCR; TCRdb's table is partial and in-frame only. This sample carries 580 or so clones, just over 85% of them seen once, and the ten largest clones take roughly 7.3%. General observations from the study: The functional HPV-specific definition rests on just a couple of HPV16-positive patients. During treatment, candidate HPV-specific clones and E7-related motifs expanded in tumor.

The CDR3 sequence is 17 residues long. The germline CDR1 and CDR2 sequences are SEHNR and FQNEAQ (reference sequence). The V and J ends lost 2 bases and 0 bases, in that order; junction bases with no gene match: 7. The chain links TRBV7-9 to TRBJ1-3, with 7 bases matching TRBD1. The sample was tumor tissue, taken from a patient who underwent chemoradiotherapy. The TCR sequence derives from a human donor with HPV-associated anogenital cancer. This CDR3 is CASSLYRDRFSGNTIYF. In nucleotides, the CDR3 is TGTGCCAGCAGCTTATATCGGGACAGATTCTCTGGAAACACCATATATTTT.